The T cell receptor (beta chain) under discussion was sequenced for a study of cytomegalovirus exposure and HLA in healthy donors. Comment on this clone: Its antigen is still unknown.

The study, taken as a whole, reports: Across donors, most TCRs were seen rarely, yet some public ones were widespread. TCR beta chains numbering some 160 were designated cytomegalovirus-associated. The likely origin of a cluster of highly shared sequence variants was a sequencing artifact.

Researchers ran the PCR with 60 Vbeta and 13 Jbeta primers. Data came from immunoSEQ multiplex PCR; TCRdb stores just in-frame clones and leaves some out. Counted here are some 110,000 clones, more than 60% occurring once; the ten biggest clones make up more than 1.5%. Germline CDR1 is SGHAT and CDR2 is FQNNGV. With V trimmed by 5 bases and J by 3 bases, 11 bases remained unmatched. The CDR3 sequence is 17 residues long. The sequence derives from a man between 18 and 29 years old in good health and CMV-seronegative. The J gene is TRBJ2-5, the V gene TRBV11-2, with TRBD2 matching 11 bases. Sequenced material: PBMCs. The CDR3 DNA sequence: TGTGCCAGCAGCCCAATAGCGGGGGGGCCCGGGGAAGAGACCCAGTACTTC. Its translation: CASSPIAGGPGEETQYF.